This T cell receptor (beta chain) was recovered during a study of beta chain features in type 1 diabetes. Trimming took 5 bases from V and 0 from J; bases not matched to a gene: 9. The V gene's germline CDR1 is MNHEY and CDR2 SMNVEV (reference sequence). The CDR3 is 16 amino acids. Worth noting for this clone: As yet, its antigen is unknown.

All of the isolated RNA was reverse transcribed, so expressed TCRB transcripts were sequenced. TCRdb's table, derived via immunoSEQ multiplex PCR, lists solely in-frame clones and lacks some. Of approximately 17,000 clones in the sample, 60% to 75% are singletons; the top ten hold about 0.79%. General observations from the study: For Type 1 diabetes patients, all four CD4+ subsets carried TCRB CDR3s that were moderately but significantly shorter.

Purities in excess of 98% were seen in all sorted populations. Source material: stem cell memory CD4+ T cells from blood. V gene TRBV27 combines with J gene TRBJ2-7; TRBD2 matches 8 bases. This receptor was taken from a man aged 30 to 39 with type 1 diabetes. The CDR3, as DNA: TGTGCCAGCAGTCGGCGACTAGCGTCGGCCTCCTACGAGCAGTACTTC. This codes for CASSRRLASASYEQYF.